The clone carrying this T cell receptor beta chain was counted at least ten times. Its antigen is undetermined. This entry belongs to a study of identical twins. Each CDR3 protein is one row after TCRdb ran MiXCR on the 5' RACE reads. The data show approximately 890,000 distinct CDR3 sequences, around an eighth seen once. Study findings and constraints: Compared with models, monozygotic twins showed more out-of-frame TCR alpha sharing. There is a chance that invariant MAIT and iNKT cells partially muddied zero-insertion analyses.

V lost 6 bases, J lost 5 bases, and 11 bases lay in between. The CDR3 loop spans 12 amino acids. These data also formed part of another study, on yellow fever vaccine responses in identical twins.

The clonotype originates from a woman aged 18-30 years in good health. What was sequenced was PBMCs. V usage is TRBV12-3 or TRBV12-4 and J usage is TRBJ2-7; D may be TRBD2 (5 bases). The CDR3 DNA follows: TGTGCCAGCAGCCATGGAGGTAACGAGCAGTACGTC. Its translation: CASSHGGNEQYV.